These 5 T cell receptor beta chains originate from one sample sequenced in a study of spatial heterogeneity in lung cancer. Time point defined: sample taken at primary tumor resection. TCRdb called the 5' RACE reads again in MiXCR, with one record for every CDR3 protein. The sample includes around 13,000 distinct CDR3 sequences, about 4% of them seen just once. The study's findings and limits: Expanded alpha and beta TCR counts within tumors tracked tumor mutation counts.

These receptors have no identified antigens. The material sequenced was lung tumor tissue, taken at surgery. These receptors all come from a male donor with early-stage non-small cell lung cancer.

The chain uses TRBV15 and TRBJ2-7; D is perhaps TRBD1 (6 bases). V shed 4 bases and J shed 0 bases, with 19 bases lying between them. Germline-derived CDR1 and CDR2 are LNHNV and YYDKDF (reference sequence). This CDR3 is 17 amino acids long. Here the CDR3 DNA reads TGTGCCACCAGCAAGGACCTGAACGCAGGGGTCTCCTACGAGCAGTACTTC. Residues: CATSKDLNAGVSYEQYF. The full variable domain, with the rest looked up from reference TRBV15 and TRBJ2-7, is DAMVIQNPRYQVTQFGKPVTLSCSQTLNHNVMYWYQQKSSQAPKLLFHYYDKDFNNEADTPDNFQSRRPNTSFCFLDIRSPGLGDTAMYLCATSKDLNAGVSYEQYFGPGTRLTVT.

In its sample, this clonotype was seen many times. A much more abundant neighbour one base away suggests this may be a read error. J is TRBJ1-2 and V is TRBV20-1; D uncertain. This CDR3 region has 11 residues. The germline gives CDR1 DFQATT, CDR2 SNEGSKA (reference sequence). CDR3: CSARGIYGYNF. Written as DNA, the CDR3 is TGCAGTGCTAGGGGGATCTATGGCTACAACTTC.

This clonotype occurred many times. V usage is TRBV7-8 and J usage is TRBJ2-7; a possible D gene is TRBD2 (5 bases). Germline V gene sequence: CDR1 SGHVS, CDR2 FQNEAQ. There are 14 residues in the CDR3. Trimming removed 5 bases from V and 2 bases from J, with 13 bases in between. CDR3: CASSLRGMTYEQYV. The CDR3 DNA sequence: TGTGCCAGCAGCCTCCGGGGTATGACCTACGAGCAGTACGTC.

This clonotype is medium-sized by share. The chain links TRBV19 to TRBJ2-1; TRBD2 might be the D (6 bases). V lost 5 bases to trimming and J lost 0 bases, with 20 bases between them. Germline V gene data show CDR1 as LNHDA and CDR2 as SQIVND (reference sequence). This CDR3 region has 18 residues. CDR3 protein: CASSGGAGYPSSYNEQFF. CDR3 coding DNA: TGTGCCAGTAGTGGGGGAGCGGGCTACCCGAGCTCCTACAATGAGCAGTTCTTC. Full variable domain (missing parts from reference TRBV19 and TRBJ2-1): DGGITQSPKYLFRKEGQNVTLSCEQNLNHDAMYWYRQDPGQGLRLIYYSQIVNDFQKGDIAEGYSVSREKKESFPLTVTSAQKNPTAFYLCASSGGAGYPSSYNEQFFGPGTRLTVL.

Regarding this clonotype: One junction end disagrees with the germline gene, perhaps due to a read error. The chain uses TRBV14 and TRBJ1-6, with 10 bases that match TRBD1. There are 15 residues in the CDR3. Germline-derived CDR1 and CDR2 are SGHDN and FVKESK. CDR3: CVSSQMGQGNSPLHF. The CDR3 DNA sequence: TGTGTCAGCAGCCAAATGGGACAGGGGAATTCACCCCTCCACTTT.